This TCR beta chain was profiled in a study of cytomegalovirus exposure and HLA in healthy donors. Study-level findings and limits: There were a few CMV-associated chains whose specificity for CMV antigens was confirmed in vitro.

Trimming removed 3 bases from V and 6 bases from J; junction bases left unmatched: 5. Looked up from germline, CDR1 is MNHNS and CDR2 is SASEGT. The CDR3 runs to 15 residues. Of note for this clone: What it binds is unknown.

In the PCR, 60 Vbeta and 13 Jbeta primers were used. Produced via immunoSEQ multiplex PCR; TCRdb's table is partial and in-frame only. The sample contains 120,000 or so clones, roughly 80% of which appear only once. The sequenced sample consisted of PBMCs. The chain links TRBV6-1 to TRBJ1-5; TRBD1 aligns across 10 bases. This receptor was obtained from a woman aged 40 to 50 in good health and CMV-seronegative. CDR3 amino acids: CASSDTGQGIQPQHF. The CDR3 bases are TGTGCCAGCAGTGATACGGGACAGGGGATTCAGCCCCAGCATTTT.